The source of this T cell receptor beta chain is a study of identical twins. Overall study findings and caveats: Out-of-frame alpha sequences common to twins were enriched for low generation probability. Cord blood's abundant beta clonotypes had fewer insertions, unlike memory repertoires.

A universal primer binding site was introduced by template switching. The final cDNA contained unique molecular identifiers. TCRdb reanalysed the 5' RACE reads using MiXCR and keeps one entry per CDR3 protein. This table has roughly 1.6 million distinct CDR3 sequences, about 32% appearing once. This clonotype appeared many times. What it binds is not known. This CDR3 has 13 amino acids. V lost 4 bases to trimming and J lost 5 bases, with 11 bases between them. Per germline, CDR1 SGHRS and CDR2 YFSETQ. Specimen: cord blood. V is TRBV5-1 and J is TRBJ2-3; the D gene is possibly TRBD1 (6 bases). The receptor comes from a newborn girl in good health. DNA for the CDR3: TGCGCCAGCAGCGGCACAGGGAGAGATACGCAGTATTTT. Protein: CASSGTGRDTQYF.